Below are 22 T cell receptor beta chains sequenced from a single sample in a study of blood T cell repertoires in COVID-19. The data were produced by immunoSEQ multiplex PCR, yet TCRdb's version contains in-frame clones alone and is incomplete. Of about 170,000 clones in the sample, roughly nine tenths were seen once. The sample was peripheral blood. The receptor source for this set is a man aged 55 to 69 with acute or convalescent COVID-19.

The chain carries TRBV12-5 and TRBJ1-4, with 9 bases fitting TRBD1. Trimming removed 4 bases from V and 8 bases from J; junction bases left unmatched: 5. The CDR3 runs to 14 residues. Germline assignment: CDR1 LGHNT and CDR2 FRNRAP. CDR3 sequence reads: CASGSGTGYEKLFF. In DNA form, the CDR3 reads TGTGCTAGTGGTTCCGGGACAGGGTACGAAAAACTGTTTTTT.

The table lists this clone with a few counts. The rearrangement links TRBV27 to TRBJ2-3; 8 bases fit TRBD1. Germline V gives CDR1 MNHEY, CDR2 SMNVEV (reference sequence). This CDR3 contains 14 residues. Trimming removed 5 bases from V and 1 base from J; junction bases left unmatched: 2. CDR3 residues: CASSQDRGTDTQYF. The DNA of the CDR3 is TGTGCCAGCAGTCAGGACAGGGGCACAGATACGCAGTATTTT.

DNA of the CDR3: TGTGCCAGCAGCGTGCCGGGACAGGGGGCGTCGGGCTACACCTTC. Translated, it gives CASSVPGQGASGYTF. The chain employs TRBV9 and TRBJ1-2, with TRBD1 identical over 12 bases. V gave up 2 bases and J gave up 8 bases; unmatched junction bases: 7. The germline gives CDR1 SGDLS, CDR2 YYNGEE. This CDR3 spans 15 amino acids.

The V gene is TRBV4-1, the J gene TRBJ1-6, with TRBD1 matching over 7 bases. The junction had 13 bases not matched to a gene; V was cut back by 3 bases and J by 5 bases. CDR3 length: 18 amino acids. CDR1 is MGHRA and CDR2 is YSYEKL in the germline V gene. CDR3 in DNA: TGCGCCAGCAGCCACGATTTTACAGGGGAGGCGGATAATTCACCCCTCCACTTT. This translates into CASSHDFTGEADNSPLHF.

This clone was counted between two and nine times. The chain couples TRBV5-1 to TRBJ2-3, with TRBD2 as a possible D gene (5 bases). This CDR3 comprises 16 residues. From germline, CDR1 is SGHRS and CDR2 YFSETQ. V lost 0 bases, J lost 0 bases, and 11 bases lay in between. CDR3 nucleotide sequence: TGCGCCAGCAGCTTGGAACTAGGGATTAGCACAGATACGCAGTATTTT. Translated: CASSLELGISTDTQYF.

V usage is TRBV5-5 and J usage is TRBJ1-6; D perhaps matches TRBD1 (6 bases). CDR1 is SGHKS and CDR2 is YYEKEE in the germline V gene (reference sequence). Trimming stripped 0 bases from V and 7 bases from J, with 8 bases between. The CDR3 spans 14 residues. In DNA, the CDR3 is TGTGCCAGCAGCTTGGGGACAGAAAATTCACCCCTCCACTTT. The encoded protein is CASSLGTENSPLHF.

This chain joins TRBV10-3 and TRBJ1-2; D is ambiguous. Germline CDR1 reads ENHRY; CDR2 reads SYGVKD. Trimming left V 5 bases short and J 3 bases short, with 10 bases between. The CDR3 is 13 residues long. CDR3 amino acids: CAISTSGDYGYTF. Written as DNA, the CDR3 is TGTGCCATCAGTACTTCAGGCGACTATGGCTACACCTTC.

V gene TRBV19 combines with J gene TRBJ1-1, with a possible D match to TRBD1 (5 bases). Per the germline V gene, CDR1 is LNHDA and CDR2 is SQIVND (reference sequence). V lost 6 bases and J lost 1, with 12 bases in between. The CDR3 is made up of 14 amino acids. In nucleotides, the CDR3 is TGTGCCAGTAGCCTCCGACAGCCGAACACTGAAGCTTTCTTT. It translates to CASSLRQPNTEAFF.

The V and J genes are TRBV14 and TRBJ1-1, with 7 bases matching TRBD1. Trimming removed 2 bases from V and 5 bases from J; junction bases left unmatched: 8. This CDR3 contains 15 residues. The germline CDR1 and CDR2 sequences are SGHDN and FVKESK. The DNA for the CDR3 is TGTGCCAGCAGCCAAACAAGCACAGGGGAGACTGAAGCTTTCTTT. Translating it yields CASSQTSTGETEAFF.

V gene TRBV28 combines with J gene TRBJ2-1; a weak D match, TRBD1 (5 bases). From germline, CDR1 is MDHEN and CDR2 SYDVKM. Trimming left V 3 bases short and J 8 bases short, with 14 bases between. There are 14 residues in the CDR3. CDR3 sequence: CASSFVQGTDEQFF. CDR3 coding DNA: TGTGCCAGCAGTTTCGTGCAGGGCACGGATGAGCAGTTCTTC. Based on the CDR3 plus reference TRBV28 and TRBJ2-1, the full variable domain is DVKVTQSSRYLVKRTGEKVFLECVQDMDHENMFWYRQDPGLGLRLIYFSYDVKMKEKGDIPEGYSVSREKKERFSLILESASTNQTSMYLCASSFVQGTDEQFFGPGTRLTVL.

The chain joins TRBV15 to TRBJ2-1, with D unresolved. CDR1 LNHNV and CDR2 YYDKDF come from the germline V gene (reference sequence). This CDR3 region has 14 residues. The V end lost 0 bases, the J end lost 6 bases, and 9 bases lay between the germline ends. This chain's CDR3 is CATSRDIIGNEQFF. The DNA of the CDR3 is TGTGCCACCAGCAGAGACATAATCGGCAATGAGCAGTTCTTC.

The rearrangement links TRBV19 to TRBJ1-2, with D maybe TRBD1 (5 bases). Deletions cut 8 bases from V and 2 bases from J, with 18 bases between. CDR1 and CDR2 (germline): LNHDA, SQIVND (reference sequence). This CDR3 contains 15 residues. The CDR3 loop reads CASSTRAGLNYGYTF. In DNA, the CDR3 is TGTGCCAGTTCTACCAGGGCAGGGCTGAACTATGGCTACACCTTC. Looking up the rest from reference TRBV19 and TRBJ1-2 gives the full variable domain: DGGITQSPKYLFRKEGQNVTLSCEQNLNHDAMYWYRQDPGQGLRLIYYSQIVNDFQKGDIAEGYSVSREKKESFPLTVTSAQKNPTAFYLCASSTRAGLNYGYTFGSGTRLTVV.

The J gene is TRBJ2-3, the V gene TRBV12-3 or TRBV12-4; D not certain. Trimming took 8 bases from V and 2 from J, leaving 8 bases between them. The CDR3 is made up of 12 amino acids. The CDR3 protein is CASRGVTDTQYF. CDR3 bases: TGTGCCAGCCGTGGAGTCACAGATACGCAGTATTTT.

This chain uses TRBV10-2 with TRBJ1-3; weak D call: TRBD1 (5 bases). The CDR3 length is 15 residues. Per the germline V gene, CDR1 is WSHSY and CDR2 is SAAADI. V lost 6 bases and J lost 2, with 14 bases in between. For the CDR3, the DNA is TGCGCCAGCAGCACGCAGCAGGGCCCTGGAAACACCATATATTTT. Amino acids: CASSTQQGPGNTIYF.

This clone was counted a few times. V usage is TRBV7-2 and J usage is TRBJ2-7; D may be TRBD2 (5 bases). The CDR3 contains 15 residues. The germline V gene encodes CDR1 SGHTA and CDR2 FQGNSA. Trimming cost V 5 bases and J 9 bases, with 23 bases left between them. The CDR3 here is CASSLTPVEGIGQYF. Written as DNA, the CDR3 is TGTGCCAGCAGCCTAACCCCCGTTGAGGGTATAGGGCAGTACTTC.

The genes are TRBV19 and TRBJ2-7; 10 bases line up with TRBD1. V shed 4 bases and J 3 bases; nucleotides not matched to a gene: 12. The CDR3 runs to 17 residues. Germline assignment: CDR1 LNHDA and CDR2 SQIVND (reference sequence). This CDR3 is CASSTGQGDPLGYEQYF. CDR3 bases: TGTGCCAGTAGTACCGGACAGGGGGACCCTCTAGGCTACGAGCAGTACTTC.

CDR3 nucleotide sequence: TGTGCCAGCAGCTTAAGTGGAGGGCCCGGGGAGCTGTTTTTT. Its translation is CASSLSGGPGELFF. V gene TRBV7-3 combines with J gene TRBJ2-2, with D perhaps matching TRBD2 (6 bases). V lost 1 base and J 6 bases, leaving 9 bases between the germline ends. Per the germline V gene, CDR1 is SGHTA and CDR2 is FQGTGA. The CDR3 has 14 residues.

The genes are TRBV5-4 and TRBJ1-6; D is perhaps TRBD1 (6 bases). Germline-derived CDR1 and CDR2 are SGHNT and YYREEE (reference sequence). The CDR3 extends over 17 amino acids. V was clipped by 1 base and J by 6 bases, with 17 bases between them. The CDR3 DNA is TGTGCCAGCAGCTTGTTATTAGGGGGAATCGGTAATTCACCCCTCCACTTT. Residues: CASSLLLGGIGNSPLHF.

The rearrangement uses TRBV24-1 and TRBJ2-5; weak D call: TRBD2 (6 bases). CDR1 KGHDR and CDR2 SFDVKD come from the germline V gene. V dropped 3 bases and J dropped 12 bases, with 13 bases sitting between them. This CDR3 is 12 amino acids long. CDR3 loop: CATSDPQGGKYF. The DNA for the CDR3 is TGTGCCACCAGTGATCCTCAAGGAGGGAAGTACTTC.

The genes are TRBV7-2 and TRBJ1-5; 10 bases are a match to TRBD1. The CDR3 sequence is 16 residues long. Germline CDR1 SGHTA, CDR2 FQGNSA. J lost 11 bases, V lost 6 bases, and 16 bases had no gene match. The CDR3 region has the DNA TGTGCCAGCAGTTTCACCGGGACAGGGGTAGCCCTCGCCCAGCATTTT. This encodes CASSFTGTGVALAQHF.

The rearrangement uses TRBV6-5 and TRBJ2-7, with a weak D call TRBD2 (5 bases). Germline loops: CDR1 MNHEY, CDR2 SVGAGI. The CDR3 length is 14 residues. V was trimmed by 6 bases and J by 3 bases, leaving 15 bases between them. The CDR3 nucleotides are TGTGCCAGCAGACTAGATTCCTACAACTACGAGCAGTACGTC. It translates to CASRLDSYNYEQYV.

The chain is built from TRBV3-1 (or the pseudogene TRBV3-2) and TRBJ2-1; D is unclear. CDR3 length: 17 residues. CDR1 LGHDT and CDR2 YNNKEL come from the germline V gene (reference sequence). V dropped 0 bases and J dropped 3 bases, with 15 bases sitting between them. CDR3 amino acids: CASSQEPQRRIYNEQFF. The CDR3, as DNA: TGTGCCAGCAGCCAAGAACCCCAGCGCCGGATCTACAATGAGCAGTTCTTC.